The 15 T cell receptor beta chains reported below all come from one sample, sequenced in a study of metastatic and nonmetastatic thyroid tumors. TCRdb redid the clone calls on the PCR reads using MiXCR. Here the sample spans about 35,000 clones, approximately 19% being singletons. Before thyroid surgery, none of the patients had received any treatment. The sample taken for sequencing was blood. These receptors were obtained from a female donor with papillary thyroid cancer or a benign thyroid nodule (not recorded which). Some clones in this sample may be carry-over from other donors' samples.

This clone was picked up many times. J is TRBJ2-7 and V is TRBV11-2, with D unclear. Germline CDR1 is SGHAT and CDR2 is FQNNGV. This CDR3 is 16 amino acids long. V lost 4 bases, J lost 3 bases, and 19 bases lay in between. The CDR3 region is CASSSPPRTFNYEQYF. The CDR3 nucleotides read TGTGCCAGCAGCTCTCCGCCCCGAACCTTCAACTACGAGCAGTACTTC.

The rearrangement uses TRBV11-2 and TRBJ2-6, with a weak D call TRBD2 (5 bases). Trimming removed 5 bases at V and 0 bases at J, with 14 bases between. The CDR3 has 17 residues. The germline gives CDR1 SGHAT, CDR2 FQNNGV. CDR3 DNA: TGTGCCAGCAGCCCTCTGGCGGGCTACTCTGGGGCCAACGTCCTGACTTTC. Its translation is CASSPLAGYSGANVLTF.

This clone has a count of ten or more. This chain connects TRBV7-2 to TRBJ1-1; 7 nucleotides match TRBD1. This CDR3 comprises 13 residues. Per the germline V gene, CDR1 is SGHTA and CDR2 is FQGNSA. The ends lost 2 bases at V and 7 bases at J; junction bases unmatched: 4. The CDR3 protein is CASSLNRGGEAFF. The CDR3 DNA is TGTGCCAGCAGCTTAAACAGGGGTGGTGAAGCTTTCTTT.

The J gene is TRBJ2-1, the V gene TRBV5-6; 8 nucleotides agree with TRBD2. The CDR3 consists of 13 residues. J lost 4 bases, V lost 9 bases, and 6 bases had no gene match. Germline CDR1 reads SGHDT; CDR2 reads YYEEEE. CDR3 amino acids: CATALAEYNEQFF. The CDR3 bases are TGTGCCACAGCACTAGCGGAGTACAATGAGCAGTTCTTC.

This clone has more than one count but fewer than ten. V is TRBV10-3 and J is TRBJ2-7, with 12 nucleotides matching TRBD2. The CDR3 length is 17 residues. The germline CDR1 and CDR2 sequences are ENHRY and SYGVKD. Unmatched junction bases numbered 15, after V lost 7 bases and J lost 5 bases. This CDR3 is CAIIESERLAGEDEQYF. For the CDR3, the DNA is TGTGCCATCATCGAGTCCGAAAGACTAGCGGGAGAGGACGAGCAGTACTTC.

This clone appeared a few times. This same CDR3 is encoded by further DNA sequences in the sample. Here the CDR3 reads CASSPSRGGTDTQYF. CDR3 coding DNA: TGTGCCAGCTCACCCTCTAGAGGGGGCACAGATACGCAGTATTTT. The chain employs TRBV18 and TRBJ2-3; either TRBD1 or TRBD2 may supply D (5 bases each). Germline CDR1 KGHSH, CDR2 LQKENI. Trimming took off 3 bases at V and 1 base at J, with 11 bases between the two ends. This CDR3 spans 15 amino acids.

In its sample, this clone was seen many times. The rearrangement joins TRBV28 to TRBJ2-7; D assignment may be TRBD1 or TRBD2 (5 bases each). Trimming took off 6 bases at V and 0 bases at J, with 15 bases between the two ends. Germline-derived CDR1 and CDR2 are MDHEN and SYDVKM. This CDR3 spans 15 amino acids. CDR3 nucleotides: TGTGCCAGCAGGAGGGGTAATCGCTACTCCTACGAGCAGTACTTC. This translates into CASRRGNRYSYEQYF.

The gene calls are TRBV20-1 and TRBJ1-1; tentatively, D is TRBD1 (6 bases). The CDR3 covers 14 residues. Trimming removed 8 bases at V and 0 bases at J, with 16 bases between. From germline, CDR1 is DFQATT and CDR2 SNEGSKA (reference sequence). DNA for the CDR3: TGCAGTTCTCCTCAAGGGGGACTGAACACTGAAGCTTTCTTT. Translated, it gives CSSPQGGLNTEAFF.

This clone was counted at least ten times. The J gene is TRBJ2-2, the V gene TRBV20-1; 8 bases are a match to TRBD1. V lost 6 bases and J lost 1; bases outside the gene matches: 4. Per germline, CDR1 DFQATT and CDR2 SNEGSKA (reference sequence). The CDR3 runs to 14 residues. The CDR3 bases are TGCAGTGCGTACGGGACAGGGAACACCGGGGAGCTGTTTTTT. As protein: CSAYGTGNTGELFF.

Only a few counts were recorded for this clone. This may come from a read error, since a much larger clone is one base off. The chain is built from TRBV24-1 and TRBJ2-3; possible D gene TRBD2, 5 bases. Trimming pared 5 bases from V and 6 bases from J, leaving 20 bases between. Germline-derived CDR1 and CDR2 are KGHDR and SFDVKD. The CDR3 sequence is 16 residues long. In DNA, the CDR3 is TGTGCCACCAGTGGCCGGACCCTAGAGGGAGCGGATACGCAGTATTTT. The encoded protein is CATSGRTLEGADTQYF.

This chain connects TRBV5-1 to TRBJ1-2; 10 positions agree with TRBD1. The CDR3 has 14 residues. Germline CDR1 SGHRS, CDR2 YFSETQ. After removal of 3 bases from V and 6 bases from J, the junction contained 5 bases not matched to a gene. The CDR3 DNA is TGCGCCAGCAGCTCCTGGGGGACAGGGGATGGCTACACCTTC. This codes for CASSSWGTGDGYTF.

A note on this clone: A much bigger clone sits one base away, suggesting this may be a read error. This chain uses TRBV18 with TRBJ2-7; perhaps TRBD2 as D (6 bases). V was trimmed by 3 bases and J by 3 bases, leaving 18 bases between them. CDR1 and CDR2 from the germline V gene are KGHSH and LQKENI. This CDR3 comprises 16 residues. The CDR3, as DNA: TGTGCCAGCTCACCCAACTATGCGGGACTGCACTACGAGCAGTACTTC. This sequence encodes CASSPNYAGLHYEQYF.

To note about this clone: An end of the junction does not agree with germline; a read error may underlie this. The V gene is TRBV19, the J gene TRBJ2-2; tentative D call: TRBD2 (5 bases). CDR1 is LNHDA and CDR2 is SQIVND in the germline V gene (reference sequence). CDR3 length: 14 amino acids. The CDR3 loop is CASRGREDTWELFF. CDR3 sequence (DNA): TGTGCCAGTCGGGGTCGGGAAGACACCTGGGAGCTTTTTTTT.

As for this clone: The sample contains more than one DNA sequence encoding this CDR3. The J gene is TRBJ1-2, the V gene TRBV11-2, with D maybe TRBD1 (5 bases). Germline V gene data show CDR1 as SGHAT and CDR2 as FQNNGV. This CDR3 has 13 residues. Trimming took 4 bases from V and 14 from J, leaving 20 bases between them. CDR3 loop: CASSSDRALDYTF. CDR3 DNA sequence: TGTGCCAGCAGCTCAGACAGAGCCCTCGACTATACCTTC.

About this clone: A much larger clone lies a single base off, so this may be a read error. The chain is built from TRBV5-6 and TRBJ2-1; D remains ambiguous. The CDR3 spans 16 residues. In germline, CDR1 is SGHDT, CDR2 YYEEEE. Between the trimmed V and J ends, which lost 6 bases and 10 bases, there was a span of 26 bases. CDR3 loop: CASTSNPSQPGWEQFF. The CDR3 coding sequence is TGTGCCAGCACCTCAAACCCCTCGCAGCCTGGGTGGGAGCAGTTCTTC.